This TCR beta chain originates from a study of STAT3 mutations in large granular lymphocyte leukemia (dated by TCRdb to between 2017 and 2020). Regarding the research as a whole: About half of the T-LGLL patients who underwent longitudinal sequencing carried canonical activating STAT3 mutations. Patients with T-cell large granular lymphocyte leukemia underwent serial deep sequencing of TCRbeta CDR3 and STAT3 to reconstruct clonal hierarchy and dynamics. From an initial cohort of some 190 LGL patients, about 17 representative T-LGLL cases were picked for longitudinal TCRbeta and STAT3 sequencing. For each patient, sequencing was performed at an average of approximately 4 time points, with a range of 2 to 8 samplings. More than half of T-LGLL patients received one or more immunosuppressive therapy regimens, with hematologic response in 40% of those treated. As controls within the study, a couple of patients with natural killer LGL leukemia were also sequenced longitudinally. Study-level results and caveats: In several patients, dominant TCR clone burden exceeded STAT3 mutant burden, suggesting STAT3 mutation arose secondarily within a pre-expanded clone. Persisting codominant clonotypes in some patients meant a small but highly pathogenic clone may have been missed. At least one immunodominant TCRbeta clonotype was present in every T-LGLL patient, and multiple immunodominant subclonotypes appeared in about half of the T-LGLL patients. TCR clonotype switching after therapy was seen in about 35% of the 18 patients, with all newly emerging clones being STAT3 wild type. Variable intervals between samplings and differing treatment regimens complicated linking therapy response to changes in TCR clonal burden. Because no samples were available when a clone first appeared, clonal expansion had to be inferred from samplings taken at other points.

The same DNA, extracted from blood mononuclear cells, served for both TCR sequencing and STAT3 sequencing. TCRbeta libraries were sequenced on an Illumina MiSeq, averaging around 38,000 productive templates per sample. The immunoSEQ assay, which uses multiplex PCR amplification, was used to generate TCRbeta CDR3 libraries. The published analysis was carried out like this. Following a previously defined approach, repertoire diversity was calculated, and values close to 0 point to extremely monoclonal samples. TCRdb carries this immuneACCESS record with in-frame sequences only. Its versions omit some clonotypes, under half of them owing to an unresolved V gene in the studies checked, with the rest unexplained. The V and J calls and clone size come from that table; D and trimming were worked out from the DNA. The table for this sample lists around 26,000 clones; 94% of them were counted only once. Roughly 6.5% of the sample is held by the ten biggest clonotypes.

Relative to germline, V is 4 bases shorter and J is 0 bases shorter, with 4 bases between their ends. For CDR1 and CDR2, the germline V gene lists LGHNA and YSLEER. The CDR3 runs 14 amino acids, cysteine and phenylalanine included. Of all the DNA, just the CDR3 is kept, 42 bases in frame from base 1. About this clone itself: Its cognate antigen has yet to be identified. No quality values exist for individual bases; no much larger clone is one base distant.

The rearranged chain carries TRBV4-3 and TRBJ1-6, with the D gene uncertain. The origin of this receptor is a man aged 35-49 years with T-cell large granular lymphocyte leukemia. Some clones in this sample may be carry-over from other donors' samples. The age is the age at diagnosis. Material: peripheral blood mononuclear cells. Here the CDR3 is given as CASSPSSYNSPLHF. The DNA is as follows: TGCGCCAGCAGCCCTAGCTCCTATAATTCACCCCTCCACTTT.